This T cell receptor (beta chain) originates from a study of blood T cell repertoires in COVID-19. Study details: Spain, Italy and the United States supplied samples that represented acute and convalescent COVID-19. The cDNA or gDNA used as material had been derived from T cells, B-cell-depleted T cells, or PBMCs.

Authors' processing steps: Scientists estimated how many nucleated cells there were by amplifying reference gene primers. Measured with immunoSEQ multiplex PCR; TCRdb has only the in-frame clones, and not every one. V and J calls and clone size come straight from that table; D and trimming were deduced from the DNA. The table includes around 230,000 clones, less than 85% detected once. V lost 0 bases, J lost 6 bases, and 6 bases lay in between. Germline V CDR1 and CDR2: SGHNT, YYREEE (reference sequence). CDR3 size: 13 residues. The V and J genes are TRBV5-4 and TRBJ1-4; weak D call: TRBD1 (6 bases). The origin of this receptor is a woman aged 70-85 years with active or convalescent COVID-19. Sequencing was done on a sample of peripheral blood. The CDR3 sequence: CASSLDRDEKLFF. The CDR3 DNA is TGTGCCAGCAGCTTGGACAGGGATGAAAAACTGTTTTTT.